The 17 T cell receptor beta chains below were found in one sample sequenced in a study of cytomegalovirus exposure and HLA in healthy donors. PCR used 60 Vbeta primers and 13 Jbeta primers. The data were produced by immunoSEQ multiplex PCR, yet TCRdb's version contains in-frame clones alone and is incomplete. The sample holds about 93,000 clones, about 66% seen once. Sequencing was done on a sample of PBMCs. These receptors were obtained from a boy under 18 in good health and CMV-seropositive.

This clone was detected only a few times. The chain couples TRBV6-5 to TRBJ1-1; tentatively, D is TRBD1 (6 bases). Germline V CDR1 and CDR2: MNHEY, SVGAGI. The CDR3 loop spans 13 amino acids. V was pared by 5 bases and J by 6 bases, with 13 bases between. In DNA form, the CDR3 reads TGTGCCAGCAGTACCCACAGGGAAGCTGAAGCTTTCTTT. Translation: CASSTHREAEAFF.

The chain couples TRBV6-5 to TRBJ2-1, with D unclear. Trimming stripped 11 bases from V and 9 bases from J, with 11 bases between. The length of the CDR3 is 10 residues. Germline V gene data show CDR1 as MNHEY and CDR2 as SVGAGI. As DNA, the CDR3 is TGTGCCCCCCCTTCGCGTGAGCAGTTCTTC. Its translation: CAPPSREQFF.

V gene TRBV30 combines with J gene TRBJ2-3, with D hard to call. The CDR3 totals 15 residues. Trimming cost V 3 bases and J 1 base, with 14 bases left between them. From germline, CDR1 is GTSNPN and CDR2 SVGIG (reference sequence). The CDR3 loop is CAWSSTRGGTDTQYF. The CDR3 DNA is TGTGCCTGGAGCTCGACTCGCGGCGGCACAGATACGCAGTATTTT.

This clone was found many times. The rearrangement uses TRBV2 and TRBJ1-1, with 9 bases aligning to TRBD1. From germline, CDR1 is SNHLY and CDR2 FYNNEI. The V and J ends lost 2 bases and 5 bases, in that order; junction bases with no gene match: 3. This CDR3 contains 14 residues. The CDR3 here is CASSEYRGRTEAFF. Written as DNA, the CDR3 is TGTGCCAGCAGTGAATACAGGGGGCGGACTGAAGCTTTCTTT.

The CDR3 region has the DNA TGTGCCAGCAGCTTAGGGGACAGGGAAGAGACCCAGTACTTC. As protein: CASSLGDREETQYF. The chain combines TRBV11-1 with TRBJ2-5; TRBD1 matches 9 bases. The CDR3 runs 14 residues. CDR1 is SGHAT, CDR2 FQDESV, per germline (reference sequence). V was pared by 1 base and J by 3 bases, with 0 bases of the junction left unmatched.

The chain joins TRBV30 to TRBJ2-3; 13 positions agree with TRBD2. CDR1 GTSNPN and CDR2 SVGIG come from the germline V gene (reference sequence). The CDR3 consists of 15 residues. Trimming took 4 bases from V and 5 from J; bases not matched to a gene: 6. As DNA, the CDR3 is TGTGCCTGGAACGGACTAGCGGGAGTTAAAGATACGCAGTATTTT. Protein sequence: CAWNGLAGVKDTQYF. Variable domain in full (rest from reference TRBV30 and TRBJ2-3): SQTIHQWPATLVQPVGSPLSLECTVEGTSNPNLYWYRQAAGRGLQLLFYSVGIGQISSEVPQNLSASRPQDRQFILSSKKLLLSDSGFYLCAWNGLAGVKDTQYFGPGTRLTVL.

This clone occurred once. The genes are TRBV19 and TRBJ1-1; perhaps TRBD1 as D (5 bases). Between the trimmed V and J ends, which lost 1 base and 5 bases, there was a span of 14 bases. Germline loops: CDR1 LNHDA, CDR2 SQIVND (reference sequence). The CDR3 is 15 residues long. For the CDR3, the DNA is TGTGCCAGTAGTATAGGGCCAGGGAGGGGAACTGAAGCTTTCTTT. This encodes CASSIGPGRGTEAFF.

The CDR3 loop reads CSVEKTGASNEQFF. CDR3 DNA: TGCAGCGTTGAGAAGACAGGGGCCTCCAATGAGCAGTTCTTC. The rearrangement uses TRBV29-1 and TRBJ2-1; TRBD1 matches 8 bases. V was clipped by 3 bases and J by 6 bases; unmatched bases: 7. Germline V gene sequence: CDR1 SQVTM, CDR2 ANQGSEA. The CDR3 has 14 residues.

This clone appeared a few times. The junction does not match germline at one end; this may be a read error. The rearrangement uses TRBV7-9 and TRBJ1-5; perhaps TRBD1 as D (5 bases). Germline assignment: CDR1 SEHNR and CDR2 FQNEAQ (reference sequence). The CDR3 spans 14 residues. CDR3 sequence reads: CSSSVTGMNQPQHF. The DNA for the CDR3 is TGTTCCAGCAGCGTAACAGGTATGAATCAGCCCCAGCATTTT.

The chain carries TRBV19 and TRBJ2-6; D call uncertain. Germline V gene data show CDR1 as LNHDA and CDR2 as SQIVND (reference sequence). CDR3 length: 15 amino acids. V dropped 3 bases and J dropped 2 bases, with 8 bases sitting between them. The CDR3 DNA reads as TGTGCCAGTAGTATTGTGAGAACTGGGGCCAACGTCCTGACTTTC. Translation gives CASSIVRTGANVLTF.

CDR3 loop: CASSGRQGRDGYTF. In DNA form, the CDR3 reads TGTGCCAGCAGCGGACGACAGGGAAGGGATGGCTACACCTTC. The gene calls are TRBV5-6 and TRBJ1-2; the match to TRBD1 covers 7 bases. Per the germline V gene, CDR1 is SGHDT and CDR2 is YYEEEE. With V trimmed by 4 bases and J by 6 bases, 9 bases remained unmatched. The CDR3 has 14 residues.

This clone was detected only once. The V gene is TRBV19, the J gene TRBJ2-3; D gene ambiguous. The CDR3 has 11 residues. Germline V CDR1 and CDR2: LNHDA, SQIVND (reference sequence). The ends were cut back, 5 bases at V and 4 bases at J, with 4 bases in the middle. CDR3 residues: CASSAADTQYF. The CDR3, as DNA: TGTGCCAGTAGTGCGGCAGATACGCAGTATTTT.

V gene TRBV6-1 combines with J gene TRBJ1-3; no firm D call. The CDR3 length is 12 residues. Trimming left V 3 bases short and J 4 bases short, with 4 bases between. CDR1 and CDR2 from the germline V gene are MNHNS and SASEGT. Here the CDR3 reads CASSDQGNTIYF. The CDR3 DNA sequence: TGTGCCAGCAGTGACCAGGGAAACACCATATATTTT.

CDR3 region: CASSQVPGQGGETQYF. The CDR3 DNA reads TGCGCCAGCAGCCAGGTCCCGGGACAGGGGGGAGAGACCCAGTACTTC. J is TRBJ2-5 and V is TRBV4-3; 11 bases fit TRBD1. CDR3 length: 16 residues. Germline V gene sequence: CDR1 LGHNA, CDR2 YSLEER. V was pared by 3 bases and J by 4 bases, with 7 bases of the junction left unmatched.

The chain combines TRBV10-3 with TRBJ2-3; 7 nucleotides align to TRBD2. Germline V lookup: CDR1 ENHRY, CDR2 SYGVKD. The V and J ends lost 10 bases and 5 bases, in that order; junction bases with no gene match: 15. The CDR3 runs to 15 residues. The CDR3 spells CATDENLGGIDTQYF. The CDR3 coding sequence is TGTGCCACCGACGAAAATCTGGGGGGGATAGATACGCAGTATTTT.

V is TRBV5-6 and J is TRBJ1-1; TRBD1 is a possible D gene (6 bases). The CDR3 consists of 15 residues. Germline lookup yields CDR1 SGHDT and CDR2 YYEEEE. Trimming shortened V by 3 bases and J by 2 bases, and 14 bases separated the two germline ends. CDR3 sequence: CASSSVDRPNTEAFF. The CDR3 DNA follows: TGTGCCAGCAGCTCGGTTGACAGGCCAAACACTGAAGCTTTCTTT.

V gene TRBV14 combines with J gene TRBJ1-4, with 8 bases that match TRBD1. With V trimmed by 6 bases and J by 10 bases, 4 bases remained unmatched. The CDR3 runs to 12 residues. Germline CDR1 is SGHDN and CDR2 is FVKESK. CDR3 residues: CASSQDRVKLFF. The CDR3 nucleotides read TGTGCCAGCAGTCAGGACAGGGTAAAACTGTTTTTT.